Listed below are T cell receptor beta chains from one sample, sequenced in a study of identical twins. A single record per CDR3 protein comes from TCRdb applying MiXCR to the 5' RACE reads. The sample lists around 490,000 distinct CDR3 sequences, more than 13% occurring once. The same data also went into a second study, on yellow fever vaccine responses in identical twins.

The sample was CD4+ T cells sorted from blood. These receptor sequences come from a young woman in good health. Each CDR3 is given with its conserved first and last residue. A D gene is named only where the DNA matches it firmly. A clone size is listed for some rows: how often the clone was seen (once, few, many), or a class if it is expanded.

>TRBJ2-1|TRBD2|-|TRBV9
CASSVDGGGTYNEQFF
TGTGCCAGCAGCGTAGACGGCGGGGGGACCTACAATGAGCAGTTCTTC
>TRBJ2-5|TRBD1|-|TRBV7-2
CASSMDRVKETQYF
TGTGCCAGCAGCATGGACAGGGTGAAAGAGACCCAGTACTTC
>TRBJ2-5|-|-|TRBV20-1
CSARAETQYF
TGCAGTGCTAGAGCAGAGACCCAGTACTTC
>TRBJ1-5|-|many|TRBV21-1
CASSKGPDRVVQPQHF
TGTGCCAGCAGCAAAGGGCCAGACAGGGTAGTACAGCCCCAGCATTTT
>TRBJ1-1|-|few|TRBV7-6
CASSYQSGTEAFF
TGTGCCAGCAGCTACCAATCGGGCACTGAAGCTTTCTTT
>TRBJ2-3|TRBD2|-|TRBV11-2
CASSLFRAGGRATDTQYF
TGTGCCAGCAGCTTATTTCGAGCGGGGGGGCGGGCCACAGATACGCAGTATTTT
>TRBJ2-3|-|few|TRBV6-2/TRBV6-3
CASSYRIVGDTQYF
TGTGCCAGCAGTTACCGAATCGTTGGAGATACGCAGTATTTT
>TRBJ2-3|TRBD2|-|TRBV7-2
CASSSSASGVATQYF
TGTGCCAGCAGCTCCTCAGCTAGCGGGGTCGCTACGCAGTATTTT
>TRBJ2-5|-|few|TRBV29-1
CSVEGRAEETQYF
TGCAGCGTTGAGGGTAGAGCGGAAGAGACCCAGTACTTC
>TRBJ2-7|-|-|TRBV7-2
CASRSGGSSYEQYF
TGTGCCAGCAGGTCGGGGGGCAGCTCCTACGAGCAGTACTTC
>TRBJ2-1|TRBD2|few|TRBV7-6
CASSLKFSGSSGFNEQFF
TGTGCCAGCAGCTTAAAATTTTCGGGATCTAGCGGTTTCAATGAGCAGTTCTTC
>TRBJ1-1|-|-|TRBV5-8
CASSFRNTEAFF
TGTGCCAGCAGCTTCAGGAACACTGAAGCTTTCTTT